The present T cell receptor (beta chain) was sequenced within a study of T-cell reconstitution after alpha-beta-depleted transplantation in children. The study, taken as a whole, reports: Some patients showed high day-60 TCRbeta diversity, which derived from surviving recipient T cells and thymic progenitors.

The TCRbeta library was prepared with unique molecular identifiers. TCRdb reprocessed the PCR reads via MiXCR and lists one record per CDR3 protein. The table shows roughly 240,000 distinct CDR3 sequences, with 7.5% to 9.5% occurring only once. Germline lookup yields CDR1 MNHNS and CDR2 SASEGT. V shed 6 bases and J shed 7 bases, with 10 bases lying between them. The CDR3 is 12 amino acids. This clonotype was recorded at least ten times. The antigen remains undetermined. This sequence originates from a male patient aged 10 to 17 who had a stem cell transplant for acute lymphoblastic leukemia, so the T cells may come from the graft donor. The sequencing here drew on PBMCs, mostly from graft donor cells, taken 180 days after TCRalphabeta/CD19-depleted stem cell transplant. V and J are TRBV6-1 and TRBJ2-1; D not certain. As DNA, the CDR3 is TGTGCCAGCAGCCATTATGGGAATGAGCAGTTCTTC. Its protein is CASSHYGNEQFF.